This paragraph covers one T cell receptor beta chain sequence. As yet, its antigen is unknown. The data derive from a study of OX40 agonist ivuxolimab in advanced cancers. Study-wide background: Ivuxolimab, an antibody acting as an agonist of OX40 (CD134), was used to treat patients. Dose-escalation patients' cancers were hepatocellular carcinoma, melanoma, renal cell or head and neck cancer. Study results and limitations: On average, CD8+ T cells had more expanded clones than CD4+.

The CDR3 runs 16 residues. The germline gives CDR1 MGHRA, CDR2 YSYEKL. V gave up 1 base and J gave up 6 bases, with 18 bases separating them. Some clones are missing from TCRdb's copy, which holds only in-frame ones; the method was immunoSEQ multiplex PCR. This table has approximately 100,000 clones, about 85% appearing once. This specimen was CD4+ or CD8+ T cells sorted from blood, taken in a trial of the OX40 agonist ivuxolimab. The chain links TRBV4-1 to TRBJ1-2; D possibly corresponds to TRBD1 (5 bases). The source of this sequence is an adult with an advanced solid tumor such as melanoma, head and neck, liver or kidney cancer. CDR3 in DNA: TGCGCCAGCAGCCAAGTTATGCAGGGAAGAAACAATGGCTACACCTTC. Translating it yields CASSQVMQGRNNGYTF.